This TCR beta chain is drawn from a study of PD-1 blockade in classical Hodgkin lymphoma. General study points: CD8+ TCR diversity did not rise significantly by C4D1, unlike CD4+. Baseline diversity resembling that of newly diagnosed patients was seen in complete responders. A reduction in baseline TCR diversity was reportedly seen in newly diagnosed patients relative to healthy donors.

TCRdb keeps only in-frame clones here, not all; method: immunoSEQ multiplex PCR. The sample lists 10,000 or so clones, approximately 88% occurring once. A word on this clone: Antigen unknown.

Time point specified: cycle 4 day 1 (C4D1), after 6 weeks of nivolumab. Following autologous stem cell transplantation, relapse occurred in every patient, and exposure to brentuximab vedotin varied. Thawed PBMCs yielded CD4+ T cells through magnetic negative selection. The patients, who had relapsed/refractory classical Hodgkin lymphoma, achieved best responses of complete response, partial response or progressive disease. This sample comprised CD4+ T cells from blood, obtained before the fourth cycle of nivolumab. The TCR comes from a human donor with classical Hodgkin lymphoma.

The CDR3 DNA follows: TGTGCCAGCAGCGCGGGACCCTGGCCCTACGAGCAGTACTTC. Amino acid sequence: CASSAGPWPYEQYF. The chain is built from TRBV28 and TRBJ2-7; weak D call: TRBD2 (6 bases). Germline CDR1 reads MDHEN; CDR2 reads SYDVKM. This CDR3 has 14 residues. The V and J ends lost 6 bases and 2 bases respectively, with 14 bases between them.